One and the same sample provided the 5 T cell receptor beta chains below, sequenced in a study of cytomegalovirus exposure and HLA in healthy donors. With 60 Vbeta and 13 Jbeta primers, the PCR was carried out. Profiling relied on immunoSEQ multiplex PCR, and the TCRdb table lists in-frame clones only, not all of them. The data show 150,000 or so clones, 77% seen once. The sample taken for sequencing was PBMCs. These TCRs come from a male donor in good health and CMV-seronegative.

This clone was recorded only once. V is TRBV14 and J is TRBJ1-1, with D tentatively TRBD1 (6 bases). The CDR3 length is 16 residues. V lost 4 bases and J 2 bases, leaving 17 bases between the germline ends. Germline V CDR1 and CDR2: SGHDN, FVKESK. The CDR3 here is CASSPYYGGLNTEAFF. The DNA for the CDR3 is TGTGCCAGCAGCCCCTACTACGGGGGGCTAAACACTGAAGCTTTCTTT.

The CDR3 bases are TGTGCCAGCAGTGGCCCGGACAGGGTTTTGGAGACCCAGTACTTC. Translating gives CASSGPDRVLETQYF. The chain has TRBV6-1 and TRBJ2-5, with 8 bases aligning to TRBD1. From germline, CDR1 is MNHNS and CDR2 SASEGT. The V segment lost 4 bases and the J segment 5 bases; nucleotides outside the gene matches: 9. This CDR3 has 15 residues.

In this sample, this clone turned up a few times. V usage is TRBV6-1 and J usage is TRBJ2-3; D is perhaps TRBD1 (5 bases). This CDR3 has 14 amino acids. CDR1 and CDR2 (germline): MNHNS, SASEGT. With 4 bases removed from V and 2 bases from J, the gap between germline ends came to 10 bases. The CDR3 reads CASSGVRDTDTQYF. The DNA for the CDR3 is TGTGCCAGCAGTGGGGTCAGGGACACAGATACGCAGTATTTT.

The CDR3 region is CASHLHREGETQYF. Written as DNA, the CDR3 is TGTGCAAGTCACTTACACAGGGAGGGTGAGACCCAGTACTTC. The gene calls are TRBV12-2 and TRBJ2-5; TRBD2, as called in the table, went unchecked against the DNA. TRBV12-2 is marked as a pseudogene. The CDR3 has 14 residues.

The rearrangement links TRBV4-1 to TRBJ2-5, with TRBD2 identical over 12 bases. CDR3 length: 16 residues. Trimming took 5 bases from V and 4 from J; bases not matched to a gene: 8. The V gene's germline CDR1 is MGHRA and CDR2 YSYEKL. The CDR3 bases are TGCGCCAGCAGCTCGACCACTAGCGGGAGGCCAGAGACCCAGTACTTC. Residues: CASSSTTSGRPETQYF.